This TCR beta chain stems from a study of shared clonotypes between healthy human individuals. Across the study: The cohort had two women and three men, ages 18 to 49. Three CD4 naive, three CD4 memory, two CD8 naive and one CD8 memory plate were used per donor.

A remark on this clone: Its antigen is unidentified.

The authors' processing: Junction-only immunoSEQ sequences carried no quality scores, so filtering differed. Clones were sequenced by immunoSEQ multiplex PCR, and TCRdb holds only the in-frame ones, with some missing. That table is the source of V, J and clone size, and D and trimming were worked out from the DNA. The sample holds about 2.3 million clones; about 92% are singletons and the top ten take roughly 0.36%. Study conclusions and caveats: It was the non-shared clonotypes that had lower generation probabilities than clonotypes shared by all four donors.

The CDR3 is 13 amino acids. V was shortened by 6 bases and J by 7 bases, with 13 bases between the two germline ends. From germline, CDR1 is SNHLY and CDR2 FYNNEI. This TCR came from a young man in good health. Some clones in this sample may be carry-over from other donors' samples. V is TRBV2 and J is TRBJ1-5; a weak D match, TRBD1 (5 bases). Sequenced input: naive CD4+ T cells from PBMCs. Subset in this sample: CD45RA+ positively selected. CDR3 sequence (DNA): TGTGCCAGCAGGGGGGATTTGGGGCAGCCCCAGCATTTT. Residues: CASRGDLGQPQHF.